The entry that follows covers one TCR beta chain sequence. The antigen is not known. The data were obtained in a study of CD8 T cells in ankylosing spondylitis. Generation of TCR beta libraries employed quantitative 5'-RACE incorporating molecular barcodes. TCRdb processed the 5' RACE reads anew with MiXCR; each CDR3 protein has one entry. The profile shows about 480,000 distinct CDR3 sequences, roughly 17% of them singletons. Study conclusions and caveats: Disease-linked clones were found to be CD8+ and relatively rare in peripheral blood. Existing reports had already noted some motif variants in reactive arthritis synovial fluid and blood. In ankylosing spondylitis patients, matched synovial fluid reportedly showed significant enrichment of disease-linked clones. The study identified a TCR beta motif of several highly homologous variants that appeared characteristic of ankylosing spondylitis blood.

The germline V gene has CDR1 KGHDR and CDR2 SFDVKD. The V and J ends lost 4 bases and 4 bases, in that order; junction bases with no gene match: 10. The CDR3 has 19 residues. The specimen was blood, either unsorted or a sorted T cell fraction (not recorded which). The J gene is TRBJ2-2, the V gene TRBV24-1; 14 bases map to TRBD2. The TCR was taken from a male donor with ankylosing spondylitis. The chain's CDR3 is CATSEQTSGRARGTGELFF. The CDR3 DNA is TGTGCCACCAGTGAACAGACTAGCGGGAGGGCCCGGGGCACCGGGGAGCTGTTTTTT.